This entry concerns a single T cell receptor (beta chain). What it binds is unknown. This sample was included in a study of cytomegalovirus exposure and HLA in healthy donors. Overall study context: An earlier analysis identified more than 95 million unique TCR beta sequences in 150 million to 200 million T cells. Membership in the Caucasian-associated ancestry cluster was found for around four fifths of approximately 430 genotyped donors.

Study-level findings and limits: Excluded were some V segments that proved indistinguishable, including TRBV6-2 and TRBV6-3.

In germline, CDR1 is SGHNT, CDR2 YENEEA. The CDR3 totals 15 residues. Trimming pared 5 bases from V and 6 bases from J, leaving 17 bases between. PCR used 60 Vbeta primers and 13 Jbeta primers. TCRdb's table, derived via immunoSEQ multiplex PCR, lists solely in-frame clones and lacks some. Of just under 250,000 clones in the sample, about 81% were seen once. What was sequenced was PBMCs. This sequence was found in a woman in her thirties or forties in good health and CMV-seropositive. The rearrangement links TRBV11-3 to TRBJ1-5, with D unresolved. This chain's CDR3 is CASSQSGRAGQPQHF. Written as DNA, the CDR3 is TGTGCCAGCAGCCAATCCGGGAGGGCGGGTCAGCCCCAGCATTTT.